This T cell receptor (beta chain) derives from a study of human T cells and chemical hapten exposure. This clonotype has ten or more counts. TCRdb reprocessed the RACE reads via MiXCR and lists one record per CDR3 protein. This sample has about 400,000 distinct CDR3 sequences, with just under 6.5% found just once. Time point here: patch test 2, 6 weeks after DPC sensitization. Treatment denoted: therapeutic diphenylcyclopropenone sensitization with weekly scalp DPC. CDR1 is SQVTM, CDR2 ANQGSEA, per germline. This CDR3 is 11 amino acids long. The V gene lost 4 bases and the J gene lost 9 bases, with 12 bases spanning the gap.

The rearrangement links TRBV29-1 to TRBJ1-1; D uncertain. This TCR was recovered from a woman younger than 35 with alopecia areata. Some clones in this sample may be carry-over from other donors' samples. The sequencing used whole blood, collected in connection with sensitization to the hapten diphenylcyclopropenone (DPC). The CDR3 DNA is TGCAGCGTTGCCCTAGGACCTCAAGCTTTCTTT. Translation: CSVALGPQAFF.